The entry that follows covers one T cell receptor beta chain sequence. Its cognate antigen is unknown. V shed 0 bases and J shed 4 bases, with 7 bases lying between them. Germline assignment: CDR1 MGHRA and CDR2 YSYEKL. The CDR3 is 13 amino acids. The entry originates in a study of T cell repertoires in cytomegalovirus infection. MiXCR, applied by TCRdb to the reads, yields one record per CDR3 protein. The data hold around 800,000 distinct CDR3 sequences, with about 30% observed a single time. V is TRBV4-1 and J is TRBJ2-7; no definite D call. Sequenced material: cultured CD8+ T cells from PBMCs, taken from culture after CMV antigen stimulation. The sequence was obtained from a human donor in good health (CMV status not recorded). Some clones in this sample may be carry-over from other donors' samples. The CDR3 coding sequence is TGCGCCAGCAGCCAAGAGGTAGCTTACGAGCAGTACTTC. It encodes CASSQEVAYEQYF.